What follows are 25 T cell receptor beta chains derived from one specimen sequenced in a study of blood T cell repertoires in COVID-19. The data were produced by immunoSEQ multiplex PCR, yet TCRdb's version contains in-frame clones alone and is incomplete. The sample lists around 140,000 clones; about nine tenths were seen once. The sample consisted of peripheral blood. The source is a woman in her 50s with acute or convalescent COVID-19.

The V gene is TRBV19, the J gene TRBJ1-1; 8 bases are a match to TRBD1. The CDR3 consists of 13 residues. With V trimmed by 4 bases and J by 4 bases, 2 bases remained unmatched. CDR1 LNHDA and CDR2 SQIVND come from the germline V gene (reference sequence). The CDR3 protein is CASSTDRVTEAFF. CDR3 bases: TGTGCCAGTAGTACGGACAGGGTCACTGAAGCTTTCTTT.

The chain is built from TRBV6-5 and TRBJ1-2; TRBD1 might be the D (6 bases). There are 14 residues in the CDR3. Trimming took 5 bases from V and 5 from J, leaving 15 bases between them. The germline V gene encodes CDR1 MNHEY and CDR2 SVGAGI. The CDR3 loop reads CASSRSDRVYGYTF. The CDR3 bases are TGTGCCAGCAGTAGATCGGACAGAGTATATGGCTACACCTTC.

J is TRBJ1-2 and V is TRBV7-9; D is perhaps TRBD1 (6 bases). CDR3 length: 15 residues. The V end was cut by 0 bases, the J end by 10 bases, with 18 bases between. The germline CDR1 and CDR2 sequences are SEHNR and FQNEAQ (reference sequence). The CDR3 region is CASSLAGRSDSYYTF. CDR3 bases: TGTGCCAGCAGCTTAGCGGGGCGATCGGACAGTTACTACACCTTC.

A few counts support this clone. V gene TRBV7-9 combines with J gene TRBJ2-7; D is perhaps TRBD2 (5 bases). Trimming removed 6 bases at V and 3 bases at J, with 15 bases between. CDR3 length: 14 amino acids. The germline gives CDR1 SEHNR, CDR2 FQNEAQ (reference sequence). In DNA form, the CDR3 reads TGTGCCAGCAGGAGGGCCCCGCCGGACTACGAGCAGTACTTC. It encodes CASRRAPPDYEQYF.

The CDR3 protein is CASSSPVAGTDYNSPLHF. As DNA, the CDR3 is TGTGCCAGCAGCTCCCCAGTAGCCGGGACAGACTATAATTCACCCCTCCACTTT. The gene calls are TRBV9 and TRBJ1-6; 7 bases map to TRBD1. V shed 4 bases, J shed 3 bases, and the junction held 13 bases outside the gene matches. Looked up from germline, CDR1 is SGDLS and CDR2 is YYNGEE. The CDR3 totals 18 residues.

The V and J genes are TRBV4-1 and TRBJ1-1; the D is unclear. The V end lost 0 bases, the J end lost 6 bases, and 14 bases lay between the germline ends. This CDR3 has 15 amino acids. From germline, CDR1 is MGHRA and CDR2 YSYEKL. CDR3 region: CASSQDYRGRAEAFF. Written as DNA, the CDR3 is TGCGCCAGCAGCCAAGATTATAGAGGGCGGGCTGAAGCTTTCTTT.

This chain connects TRBV24-1 to TRBJ2-2; TRBD1 aligns across 10 bases. The CDR3 loop spans 16 amino acids. Germline V gene lookup returns CDR1 KGHDR and CDR2 SFDVKD. The J segment lost 5 bases and the V segment lost 3 bases, leaving 5 bases of the junction unmatched. This chain's CDR3 is CATSDPGTGVTGELFF. CDR3 nucleotides: TGTGCCACCAGTGATCCCGGGACAGGGGTTACCGGGGAGCTGTTTTTT.

The chain's CDR3 is CASSEGTGGWYGYTF. CDR3 nucleotides: TGTGCCAGCAGTGAAGGGACAGGGGGCTGGTATGGCTACACCTTC. The chain carries TRBV2 and TRBJ1-2; TRBD1 matches at 11 bases. Germline values: CDR1 SNHLY, CDR2 FYNNEI. CDR3 size: 15 residues. V lost 1 base, J lost 5 bases, and 3 bases stayed unmatched.

This chain links TRBV6-5 with TRBJ2-7; a possible D gene is TRBD2 (6 bases). From germline, CDR1 is MNHEY and CDR2 SVGAGI. CDR3 size: 15 residues. Trimming stripped 6 bases from V and 1 base from J, with 16 bases between. CDR3 bases: TGTGCCAGCAGAACTTCCGGGACTGGTTCCTACGAGCAGTACTTC. It yields the protein CASRTSGTGSYEQYF.

The chain has TRBV29-1 and TRBJ2-5; 8 bases match TRBD1. The CDR3 consists of 13 residues. V dropped 6 bases and J dropped 3; count of bases not matched to a gene: 6. In germline, CDR1 is SQVTM, CDR2 ANQGSEA. This CDR3 is CSVAKTGEETQYF. The CDR3 DNA sequence: TGCAGCGTAGCTAAGACAGGGGAAGAGACCCAGTACTTC.

This sequence joins TRBV19 and TRBJ1-3, with 11 positions matching TRBD1. The V gene's germline CDR1 is LNHDA and CDR2 SQIVND (reference sequence). The CDR3 totals 16 residues. V was pared by 3 bases and J by 4 bases, with 5 bases of the junction left unmatched. CDR3 sequence reads: CASSIPGQGDGNTIYF. The CDR3 coding sequence is TGTGCCAGTAGTATTCCGGGACAGGGGGACGGAAACACCATATATTTT. The entire variable domain, with the rest obtained from reference TRBV19 and TRBJ1-3, is as follows: DGGITQSPKYLFRKEGQNVTLSCEQNLNHDAMYWYRQDPGQGLRLIYYSQIVNDFQKGDIAEGYSVSREKKESFPLTVTSAQKNPTAFYLCASSIPGQGDGNTIYFGEGSWLTVV.

CDR3 in amino acids: CASSPTGANTEAFF. The CDR3 DNA is TGCGCCAGCAGCCCAACAGGGGCGAACACTGAAGCTTTCTTT. This chain links TRBV5-1 with TRBJ1-1, with TRBD1 matching over 7 bases. Germline V gene data show CDR1 as SGHRS and CDR2 as YFSETQ. This CDR3 is built from 14 residues. Germline trimming cut 4 bases from V and 1 base from J; bases unmatched to any gene: 4.

The table lists this clone with a few counts. This chain joins TRBV4-1 and TRBJ1-2, with 9 bases aligning to TRBD1. The CDR3 contains 18 residues. CDR1 and CDR2 from the germline V gene are MGHRA and YSYEKL. V trimming: 3 bases; J trimming: 7 bases; junction bases outside the gene matches: 18. The CDR3 spells CASSQKTGTPGTGLGYTF. The CDR3 coding sequence is TGCGCCAGCAGCCAGAAAACTGGTACCCCCGGGACAGGGCTTGGCTACACCTTC.

This clone was seen once. This chain uses TRBV12-5 with TRBJ2-7; D remains unclear. V was trimmed by 8 bases and J by 0 bases, leaving 11 bases between them. Germline V CDR1 and CDR2: LGHNT, FRNRAP. The CDR3 is made up of 13 amino acids. CDR3 in DNA: TGTGCTAGTAACTACGGCCTCTCCTACGAGCAGTACTTC. The encoded protein is CASNYGLSYEQYF. Filled out from reference TRBV12-5 and TRBJ2-7, the complete variable domain reads DARVTQTPRHKVTEMGQEVTMRCQPILGHNTVFWYRQTMMQGLELLAYFRNRAPLDDSGMPKDRFSAEMPDATLATLKIQPSEPRDSAVYFCASNYGLSYEQYFGPGTRLTVT.

The chain links TRBV4-1 to TRBJ1-1; a weak D match, TRBD1 (5 bases). The CDR3 covers 14 residues. The V end was cut by 1 base, the J end by 6 bases, with 12 bases between. Germline CDR1 and CDR2: MGHRA and YSYEKL. The CDR3 here is CASSQVYRTSEAFF. The CDR3 DNA reads as TGCGCCAGCAGCCAAGTTTACAGGACGTCTGAAGCTTTCTTT.

CDR3 sequence reads: CASSSRGDREKLFF. In DNA form, the CDR3 reads TGCGCCAGCAGCTCCAGGGGAGACCGTGAAAAACTGTTTTTT. This sequence joins TRBV5-1 and TRBJ1-4; D is perhaps TRBD1 (6 bases). Germline V gene data show CDR1 as SGHRS and CDR2 as YFSETQ. The CDR3 consists of 14 residues. With 3 bases removed from V and 7 bases from J, the gap between germline ends came to 13 bases.

This sequence joins TRBV12-3 or TRBV12-4 and TRBJ2-7; weak D call: TRBD1 (6 bases). The ends were cut back, 5 bases at V and 3 bases at J, with 11 bases in the middle. The CDR3 is 13 amino acids. The CDR3, as DNA: TGTGCCAGCAGTCCGAAACAGGGCTACGAGCAGTACTTC. Amino acid sequence: CASSPKQGYEQYF.

The rearrangement uses TRBV3-1 (or the pseudogene TRBV3-2) and TRBJ2-3; tentative D call: TRBD2 (6 bases). CDR3 size: 14 residues. Trimming took off 1 base at V and 7 bases at J, with 12 bases between the two ends. The V gene's germline CDR1 is LGHDT and CDR2 YNNKEL (reference sequence). The CDR3 here is CASSQVREHHTQYF. The CDR3 DNA reads as TGTGCCAGCAGCCAAGTACGGGAGCATCATACGCAGTATTTT.

This clone showed up just once. J is TRBJ2-1 and V is TRBV5-8, with a possible D match to TRBD1 (5 bases). CDR3 length equals 15 residues. Germline values: CDR1 SGHTS, CDR2 YDEGEE. V lost 4 bases to trimming and J lost 0 bases, with 11 bases between them. As DNA, the CDR3 is TGTGCCAGCAGCAAGGACACCGGCTCCTACAATGAGCAGTTCTTC. Its translation: CASSKDTGSYNEQFF.

The rearrangement links TRBV9 to TRBJ2-3; tentatively, D is TRBD2 (6 bases). Deletions cut 3 bases from V and 2 bases from J, with 16 bases between. The germline V gene encodes CDR1 SGDLS and CDR2 YYNGEE. The CDR3 is 16 amino acids. CDR3 DNA sequence: TGTGCCAGCAGCGGCCCGGGACTTCAAGACACAGATACGCAGTATTTT. Protein product: CASSGPGLQDTDTQYF.

The V and J genes are TRBV27 and TRBJ2-1; 9 bases align to TRBD2. CDR1 and CDR2 from the germline V gene are MNHEY and SMNVEV (reference sequence). This CDR3 spans 17 amino acids. With V trimmed by 7 bases and J by 3 bases, 13 bases remained unmatched. The CDR3 DNA sequence: TGTGCCAGCAAGGGGCGGGGGGGCCAAACCGGCTACAATGAGCAGTTCTTC. Translating it yields CASKGRGGQTGYNEQFF.

The rearrangement joins TRBV9 to TRBJ2-1; 9 bases fit TRBD2. Per the germline V gene, CDR1 is SGDLS and CDR2 is YYNGEE. This CDR3 spans 15 amino acids. The J segment lost 8 bases and the V segment lost 1 base, leaving 7 bases of the junction unmatched. In DNA, the CDR3 is TGTGCCAGCAGCGTACCCGGGACTAGCATGGATGAGCAGTTCTTC. Protein sequence: CASSVPGTSMDEQFF. The whole variable domain, remainder taken from reference TRBV9 and TRBJ2-1, is DSGVTQTPKHLITATGQRVTLRCSPRSGDLSVYWYQQSLDQGLQFLIQYYNGEERAKGNILERFSAQQFPDLHSELNLSSLELGDSALYFCASSVPGTSMDEQFFGPGTRLTVL.

The chain combines TRBV4-2 with TRBJ2-1, with 9 bases identical to TRBD1. The CDR3 runs 15 residues. Germline V gene sequence: CDR1 LGHNA, CDR2 YNFKEQ. The junction had 5 bases not matched to a gene; V was cut back by 3 bases and J by 5 bases. The CDR3 bases are TGTGCCAGCAGCCACAGGACAGGGGAAAACAATGAGCAGTTCTTC. The encoded protein is CASSHRTGENNEQFF.

The rearrangement joins TRBV11-3 to TRBJ2-7, with D perhaps matching TRBD1 (5 bases). With 5 bases removed from V and 1 base from J, the gap between germline ends came to 18 bases. Germline CDR1 SGHNT, CDR2 YENEEA. The CDR3 contains 16 residues. CDR3 coding DNA: TGTGCCAGCAGCGCCACATCGTCCACAGGTTCCTACGAGCAGTACTTC. Translated, it gives CASSATSSTGSYEQYF.

The chain combines TRBV6-5 with TRBJ2-3; D may be TRBD1 (6 bases). Germline values: CDR1 MNHEY, CDR2 SVGAGI. The CDR3 runs 15 residues. V gave up 1 base and J gave up 2 bases, with 10 bases separating them. The CDR3 loop reads CASSYLQGITDTQYF. CDR3 nucleotide sequence: TGTGCCAGCAGTTACTTACAGGGAATCACAGATACGCAGTATTTT.